Sequencing of this TCR beta chain was carried out in a study of T cells in Graves' hyperthyroidism and ophthalmopathy. This CDR3 is 13 amino acids long. Germline lookup yields CDR1 LNHDA and CDR2 SQIVND (reference sequence). Trimming took 3 bases from V and 7 from J; bases not matched to a gene: 6. There were TCR beta CDR3 regions amplified from RNA transcripts. When the TCR CDR3 underwent first-round RT-PCR, the HTBI primer set was used. TCRdb analysed the multiplex PCR reads with MiXCR anew, one entry per CDR3 protein. The table includes hundreds of thousands of distinct CDR3 sequences, about 14% detected once. General study points: Ophthalmopathy was separated from stable hyperthyroidism by a 13 V-J model.

This clonotype came up many times. What it binds is not known. The TCR originated in a woman aged 40 to 49 with Graves' ophthalmopathy. The chain recombines TRBV19 with TRBJ2-7; 7 bases are a match to TRBD1. The specimen sequenced was blood. CDR3: CASSINRGEEQYF. In DNA, the CDR3 is TGTGCCAGTAGTATTAACAGGGGCGAGGAGCAGTACTTC.